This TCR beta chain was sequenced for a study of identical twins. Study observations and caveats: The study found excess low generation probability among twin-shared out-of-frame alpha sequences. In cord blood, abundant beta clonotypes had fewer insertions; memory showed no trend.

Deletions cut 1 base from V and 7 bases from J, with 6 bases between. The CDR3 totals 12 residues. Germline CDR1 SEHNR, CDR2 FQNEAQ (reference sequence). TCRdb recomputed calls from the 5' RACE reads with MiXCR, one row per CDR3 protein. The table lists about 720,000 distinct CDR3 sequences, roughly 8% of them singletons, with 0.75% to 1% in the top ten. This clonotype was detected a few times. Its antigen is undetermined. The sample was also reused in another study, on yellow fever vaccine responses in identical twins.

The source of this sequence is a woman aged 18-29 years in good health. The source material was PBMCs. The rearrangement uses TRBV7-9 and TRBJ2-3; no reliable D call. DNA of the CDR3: TGTGCCAGCAGCTTAGGTTTTAATACGCAGTATTTT. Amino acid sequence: CASSLGFNTQYF. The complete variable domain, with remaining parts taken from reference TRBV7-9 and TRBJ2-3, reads DTGVSQNPRHKITKRGQNVTFRCDPISEHNRLYWYRQTLGQGPEFLTYFQNEAQLEKSRLLSDRFSAERPKGSFSTLEIQRTEQGDSAMYLCASSLGFNTQYFGPGTRLTVL.